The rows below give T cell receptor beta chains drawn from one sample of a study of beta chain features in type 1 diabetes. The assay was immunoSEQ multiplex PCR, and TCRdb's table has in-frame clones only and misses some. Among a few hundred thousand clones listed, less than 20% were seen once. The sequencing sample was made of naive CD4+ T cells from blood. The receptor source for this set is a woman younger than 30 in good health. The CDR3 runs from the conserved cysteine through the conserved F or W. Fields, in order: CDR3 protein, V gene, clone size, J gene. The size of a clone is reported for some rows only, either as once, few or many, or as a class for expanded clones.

CDR3: CASSPGQGYNEQFF
V: TRBV9
size: NA
J: TRBJ2-1

CDR3: CASSERGGGYEQYF
V: TRBV7-2
size: NA
J: TRBJ2-7

CDR3: CASRGGTSSQSGEETQYF
V: TRBV2
size: NA
J: TRBJ2-5

CDR3: CASSALQADTQYF
V: TRBV7-9
size: NA
J: TRBJ2-3

CDR3: CASSSPGPGVGIQYF
V: TRBV5-1
size: NA
J: TRBJ2-4

CDR3: CASSETSGTTDTQYF
V: TRBV2
size: NA
J: TRBJ2-3

CDR3: CASSTGLATEAFF
V: TRBV18
size: few
J: TRBJ1-1

CDR3: CASSLGQVLVETQYF
V: TRBV7-9
size: few
J: TRBJ2-5

CDR3: CASSPTSGVTVEQFF
V: TRBV7-8
size: few
J: TRBJ2-1

CDR3: CASSVGPGGANTEAFF
V: TRBV9
size: few
J: TRBJ1-1

CDR3: CASSPGGGDEQYF
V: TRBV18
size: NA
J: TRBJ2-7

CDR3: CASSQELNNEQFF
V: TRBV4-3
size: NA
J: TRBJ2-1

CDR3: CASSLVDSEAFF
V: TRBV7-9
size: NA
J: TRBJ1-1

CDR3: CASKGTSGQTGELFF
V: TRBV6-1
size: NA
J: TRBJ2-2

CDR3: CASSGAGGPSTGELFF
V: TRBV9
size: NA
J: TRBJ2-2

CDR3: CASSYRRDREEGYTF
V: TRBV7-3
size: NA
J: TRBJ1-2

CDR3: CTSSHYRLAVDYEQYF
V: TRBV1
size: few
J: TRBJ2-7

CDR3: CASSYDFAAQPQHF
V: TRBV6-5
size: NA
J: TRBJ1-5

CDR3: CASSLTGPYEQYF
V: TRBV28
size: once
J: TRBJ2-7

CDR3: CASSEPEIVEAFF
V: TRBV2
size: NA
J: TRBJ1-1

CDR3: CAWSHRLYSNQPQHF
V: TRBV30
size: NA
J: TRBJ1-5

CDR3: CASKSGRLSYEQYF
V: TRBV5-6
size: few
J: TRBJ2-7

CDR3: CASSPPSNQPQHF
V: TRBV27
size: few
J: TRBJ1-5

CDR3: CASSSRGNTGELFF
V: TRBV5-1
size: NA
J: TRBJ2-2

CDR3: CASSRPGQGVNGYTF
V: TRBV11-1
size: NA
J: TRBJ1-2

CDR3: CASSGGLNTEAFF
V: TRBV18
size: few
J: TRBJ1-1

CDR3: CASSQQPQARHSYEQYF
V: TRBV4-1
size: NA
J: TRBJ2-7